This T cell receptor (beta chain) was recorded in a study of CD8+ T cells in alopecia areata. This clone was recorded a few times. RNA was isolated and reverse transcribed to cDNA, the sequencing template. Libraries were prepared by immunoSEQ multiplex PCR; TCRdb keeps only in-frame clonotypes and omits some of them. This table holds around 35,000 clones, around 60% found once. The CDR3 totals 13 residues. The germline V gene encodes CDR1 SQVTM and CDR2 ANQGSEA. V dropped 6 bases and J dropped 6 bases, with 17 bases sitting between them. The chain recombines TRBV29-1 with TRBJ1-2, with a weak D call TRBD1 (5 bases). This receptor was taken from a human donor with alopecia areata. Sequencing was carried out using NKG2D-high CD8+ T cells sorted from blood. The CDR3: CSVSGLGLNGYTF. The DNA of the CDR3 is TGCAGCGTCTCCGGGTTGGGACTAAATGGCTACACCTTC.